This is a list of T cell receptor beta chains from one sample in a study of OX40 agonist ivuxolimab in advanced cancers. Assay: immunoSEQ multiplex PCR; the TCRdb copy retains only in-frame clones and omits some. This sample has 68,000 or so clones, with more than 85% found just once. The specimen comprised CD4+ or CD8+ T cells sorted from blood, sampled in a trial of the OX40 agonist ivuxolimab. The receptor set was obtained from an adult with an advanced solid tumor such as melanoma, head and neck, liver or kidney cancer. CDR3s include the opening cysteine and the closing phenylalanine or tryptophan. The D gene is left open where the match is weak. Clone size, where shown, is once, few, many, or a class for clones that have expanded.

clone size,D gene,V gene,J gene,CDR3 DNA,CDR3 protein
NA,TRBD1,TRBV6-5,TRBJ2-5,TGTGCCAGCAGTTCGGCGGGACAGGGCCTATCAGAGACCCAGTACTTC,CASSSAGQGLSETQYF
NA,TRBD1,TRBV18,TRBJ2-5,TGTGCCAGCTCACGGATTCGGGAACAGGGGCTTGGAGAGACCCAGTACTTC,CASSRIREQGLGETQYF
once,NA,TRBV9,TRBJ1-5,TGTGCCAGCAGCGTCGCAGGGGTGGGCAATCAGCCCCAGCATTTT,CASSVAGVGNQPQHF
NA,TRBD1,TRBV19,TRBJ1-5,TGTGCCAGTCCAAGAACCGGGACAGGGGGGAAAGGCAATCAGCCCCAGCATTTT,CASPRTGTGGKGNQPQHF
NA,TRBD1,TRBV18,TRBJ2-7,TGTGCCAGCTCACTCACACAGGGGAACGAGCAGTACTTC,CASSLTQGNEQYF
NA,TRBD1,TRBV5-1,TRBJ2-1,TGCGCCAGCGGGACAGGGGAGGGAAATTGGAATGAGCAGTTCTTC,CASGTGEGNWNEQFF
NA,NA,TRBV5-1,TRBJ1-2,TGCGCCAGCAGCTTGTCTCCATCCGGGTCCCTCACGCACTATGGCTACACCTTC,CASSLSPSGSLTHYGYTF
NA,TRBD1,TRBV6-6,TRBJ1-1,TGTGCCAGCAGTCCGTCCGGACAGGGAGGAACTGAAGCTTTCTTT,CASSPSGQGGTEAFF
NA,NA,TRBV9,TRBJ2-7,TGTGCCAGCGGGGGGCAGGAGACTTGGGAGCAGTACTTC,CASGGQETWEQYF
NA,NA,TRBV6-5,TRBJ1-2,TGTGCCAGCACCAACCCCTACAACGGCGGCTACACCTTC,CASTNPYNGGYTF
NA,TRBD2,TRBV9,TRBJ2-1,TGTGCCAGCAGCGTAGCTTGGGCTAGCGGGGAATACAATGAGCAGTTCTTC,CASSVAWASGEYNEQFF
NA,TRBD1,TRBV19,TRBJ2-3,TGTGCCAGTACCCCAGGACAGGCTTCAGATACGCAGTATTTT,CASTPGQASDTQYF
NA,NA,TRBV6-5,TRBJ2-1,TGTGCCAGCAGTTACTCATGGAATGAGCAGTTCTTC,CASSYSWNEQFF
NA,NA,TRBV7-2,TRBJ1-6,TGTGCCAGCAGCTTAAGAAGCGGGGGGAGCTCCTATAATTCACCCCTCCACTTT,CASSLRSGGSSYNSPLHF
NA,NA,TRBV7-9,TRBJ2-5,TGTGCCAGCAGCCCCGTGGCGACCCAAGAGACCCAGTACTTC,CASSPVATQETQYF
NA,NA,TRBV6-1,TRBJ2-7,TGTGCCAGCACCATGTCCCTTGACGGAACCTACGAGCAGTACTTC,CASTMSLDGTYEQYF
NA,TRBD1,TRBV7-9,TRBJ1-4,TGTGCCAGCAGCTTCCCGACAGGGGCCGCAACTAATGAAAAACTGTTTTTT,CASSFPTGAATNEKLFF
NA,TRBD2,TRBV11-3,TRBJ2-1,TGTGCCAGCAGCTTAGGGGGGGGTACCTACAATGAGCAGTTCTTC,CASSLGGGTYNEQFF
NA,TRBD2,TRBV6-5,TRBJ2-5,TGTGCCAGCACCCCCGGGGGAGGGCAAGAGACCCAGTACTTC,CASTPGGGQETQYF
once,NA,TRBV2,TRBJ1-4,TGTGCCAGCAGGGCCGTCCCTCGAGAAAAACTGTTTTTT,CASRAVPREKLFF
NA,NA,TRBV5-5,TRBJ2-1,TGTGCCAGCACCAACCAAAGGGCAGGGCCCTCGGTGCGGTTCTTC,CASTNQRAGPSVRFF
NA,NA,TRBV9,TRBJ2-7,TGTGCCAGCAGCGTAGAGGTTGGGGGAAGAGGTCCCGGCTACGAGCAGTACTTC,CASSVEVGGRGPGYEQYF
once,NA,TRBV2,TRBJ2-7,TGTGCCAGCAGTGAAGCGACTGGCTACGAGCAGTACTTC,CASSEATGYEQYF
once,NA,TRBV7-9,TRBJ1-1,TGTGCCAGCAGCTCCAATTTGGGTTCCGGTGAAGCTTTCTTT,CASSSNLGSGEAFF
NA,NA,TRBV7-2,TRBJ1-5,TGTGCCAGCAGCTTAGCGGGCAATAGCAATCAGCCCCAGCATTTT,CASSLAGNSNQPQHF
NA,NA,TRBV6-5,TRBJ2-1,TGTGCCAGCAGTACCGGGGAGCGACGTCAGCAGTTCTTC,CASSTGERRQQFF
few,NA,TRBV11-2,TRBJ2-1,TGTGCCAGCAGCTTAGGACCCCAGTTGAACGAGCAGTTCTTC,CASSLGPQLNEQFF
NA,NA,TRBV11-1,TRBJ2-2,TGTGCCAGCAGCTTAGCGATGTCAGGGGCCGGGGAGCTGTTTTTT,CASSLAMSGAGELFF
NA,TRBD2,TRBV11-2,TRBJ2-1,TGTGCCAGCAGAAGCGGGGCCGGCGGTAATGAGCAGTTCTTC,CASRSGAGGNEQFF
NA,TRBD1,TRBV6-5,TRBJ2-1,TGTGCCAGCAGTGAAAGACAGGGGATAAAGCAGTTCTTC,CASSERQGIKQFF
NA,NA,TRBV5-4,TRBJ2-3,TGTGCCAGCAGCTTGCTCGACACAGATACGCAGTATTTT,CASSLLDTDTQYF
NA,NA,TRBV5-4,TRBJ2-3,TGTGCCAGCAGCTTGGAACTAGCTCGGGGCACAGATACGCAGTATTTT,CASSLELARGTDTQYF
NA,TRBD1,TRBV27,TRBJ2-1,TGTGCCAGCAAGAGGACAGGGGTGAATGAGCAGTTCTTC,CASKRTGVNEQFF
NA,TRBD2,TRBV7-6,TRBJ2-1,TGTGCCAGCAGCTTAGCCCCTGCCAGCGGGATAAACAATGAGCAGTTCTTC,CASSLAPASGINNEQFF
NA,NA,TRBV6-5,TRBJ1-5,TGTGCCAGCAGCGGGGGCGCGGGGGGCAATCAGCCCCAGCATTTT,CASSGGAGGNQPQHF
NA,NA,TRBV9,TRBJ2-3,TGTGCCAGCAGCCCTCCCTCGGCCTCGCGGGATACGCAGTATTTT,CASSPPSASRDTQYF
NA,NA,TRBV10-3,TRBJ1-5,TGTGCCATCAGTGAAGGGTTACAGGGTATAGGCAATCAGCCCCAGCATTTT,CAISEGLQGIGNQPQHF
NA,NA,TRBV2,TRBJ2-4,TGTGCCAGCAGGAGGCCAGGGCCCTTAAACATTCAGTACTTC,CASRRPGPLNIQYF
NA,NA,TRBV18,TRBJ2-3,TGTGCCAGCTTGGGCAGCCCAGATACGCAGTATTTT,CASLGSPDTQYF
NA,TRBD1,TRBV9,TRBJ1-2,TGTGCCAGCAGCAACCGACAGGGGGCGCGGGGCTACACCTTC,CASSNRQGARGYTF
NA,NA,TRBV7-9,TRBJ1-5,TGTGCCAGCAGCTTAGCAGGAGATAGCAATCAGCCCCAGCATTTT,CASSLAGDSNQPQHF
NA,TRBD1,TRBV9,TRBJ2-3,TGTGCCAGCAGCCAAAGAGGACAGGGACCAGATACGCAGTATTTT,CASSQRGQGPDTQYF
NA,NA,TRBV7-3,TRBJ2-3,TGTGCCAGCAGCGAAACCCGGGGCGCGGATACGCAGTATTTT,CASSETRGADTQYF
NA,NA,TRBV5-1,TRBJ1-2,TGCGCCAGCAGCGCAGGGGTTTCTAACTATGGCTACACCTTC,CASSAGVSNYGYTF
NA,TRBD1,TRBV29-1,TRBJ1-5,TGCAGCGTAGGACAGGGAAGTAGTGATCAGCCCCAGCATTTT,CSVGQGSSDQPQHF
NA,TRBD1,TRBV25-1,TRBJ1-1,TGTGCCAGCCGACAGGGGAACACTGAAGCTTTCTTT,CASRQGNTEAFF
NA,NA,TRBV11-2,TRBJ1-1,TGTGCCAGCAGCTTACCCGGGTCATTGAACACTGAAGCTTTCTTT,CASSLPGSLNTEAFF
NA,NA,TRBV15,TRBJ2-7,TGTGCCACCAGCAGTTCGGCAGGGAGCTCCTACGAGCAGTACTTC,CATSSSAGSSYEQYF
NA,NA,TRBV6-1,TRBJ2-2,TGTGCCAGCAGTTGGCGGGCGAACACCGGGGAGCTGTTTTTT,CASSWRANTGELFF
NA,NA,TRBV2,TRBJ2-4,TGTGCCAGCAGTGAAAAAGGTGGACTAGCCAAAAACATTCAGTACTTC,CASSEKGGLAKNIQYF
NA,NA,TRBV7-9,TRBJ2-3,TGTGCCAGCAGCTTAGCCACAGATACGCAGTATTTT,CASSLATDTQYF
NA,NA,TRBV6-5,TRBJ2-1,TGTGCCAGCAGCCGAGACGGGACGGTATACAATGAGCAGTTCTTC,CASSRDGTVYNEQFF
NA,TRBD2,TRBV5-1,TRBJ2-3,TGCGCCAGCAGCTTAGGGAGCGGGGGGGCCGTAGATACGCAGTATTTT,CASSLGSGGAVDTQYF
NA,NA,TRBV7-8,TRBJ1-1,TGTGCCACGGCCATCTCAACCGGGGGTCTCCTGAACACTGAAGCTTTCTTT,CATAISTGGLLNTEAFF
NA,TRBD2,TRBV19,TRBJ2-1,TGTGCCAGTAGGCAAGAGGGACTAGCGGGAGTCAATGAGCAGTTCTTC,CASRQEGLAGVNEQFF
NA,NA,TRBV4-2,TRBJ2-5,TGTGCCAGCAGCCAAGATTCAAAGGGAGAGACCCAGTACTTC,CASSQDSKGETQYF
NA,NA,TRBV27,TRBJ2-7,TGTGCCAGCAGATTAAACAGGGTAGCCGAGCAGTACTTC,CASRLNRVAEQYF
NA,NA,TRBV12-5,TRBJ2-6,TGTGCTAGTGGTTTGGGACAGGCCCCTCTCCACTCTGGGGCCAACGTCCTGACTTTC,CASGLGQAPLHSGANVLTF
NA,NA,TRBV29-1,TRBJ2-5,TGCAGCTACATAAGAGGTGATGAGACCCAGTACTTC,CSYIRGDETQYF
NA,NA,TRBV6-1,TRBJ2-5,TGTGCCAGCAGTAATTCCCAGGGGGGGCGAGGGACCCAGTACTTC,CASSNSQGGRGTQYF